These 7 T cell receptor beta chains share one sample of origin, sequenced in a study of response to subunit inactivated influenza vaccine. TCRdb reprocessed the RT-PCR reads via MiXCR and lists one record per CDR3 protein. The data show some 800,000 distinct CDR3 sequences, with around 21% seen just once and roughly 10% held by the top ten. The sequencing used PBMCs from blood, collected around 5 days after vaccination. The receptors were gathered from a man aged 50 to 59 who received an inactivated influenza vaccine.

The chain has TRBV3-1 and TRBJ2-1, with D possibly matching TRBD1 (6 bases). This CDR3 spans 17 amino acids. Germline CDR1 is LGHDT and CDR2 is YNNKEL (reference sequence). V was cut by 2 bases and J by 5 bases, with 19 bases left in between. The chain's CDR3 is CASSQLKGQGSDNEQFF. The CDR3 bases are TGTGCCAGCAGCCAACTTAAGGGGCAGGGGTCCGACAATGAGCAGTTCTTC.

CDR3 nucleotides: TGTGCCAGCAGCTTATTGGGAGGACCTACAGATACGCAGTATTTT. Translated, it gives CASSLLGGPTDTQYF. This rearrangement joins TRBV11-2 to TRBJ2-3, with TRBD2 as a possible D gene (6 bases). Looked up from germline, CDR1 is SGHAT and CDR2 is FQNNGV. The CDR3 spans 15 residues. V lost 2 bases, J lost 3 bases, and 12 bases lay in between. Full variable domain (outside the CDR3, taken from reference TRBV11-2 and TRBJ2-3): EAGVAQSPRYKIIEKRQSVAFWCNPISGHATLYWYQQILGQGPKLLIQFQNNGVVDDSQLPKDRFSAERLKGVDSTLKIQPAKLEDSAVYLCASSLLGGPTDTQYFGPGTRLTVL.

The chain employs TRBV12-3 or TRBV12-4 and TRBJ1-1, with a tentative D call TRBD1 (5 bases). V was clipped by 5 bases and J by 5 bases, with 15 bases between them. This CDR3 region has 14 residues. This CDR3 reads CASSPSQGGTEAFF. The CDR3, as DNA: TGTGCCAGCAGTCCCTCTCAGGGAGGGACTGAAGCTTTCTTT.

This rearrangement joins TRBV20-1 to TRBJ1-4; 7 bases line up with TRBD1. CDR1 is DFQATT and CDR2 is SNEGSKA in the germline V gene (reference sequence). CDR3 length: 14 amino acids. V lost 3 bases and J lost 6; bases outside the gene matches: 7. CDR3: CSARSGTVHEKLFF. Here the CDR3 DNA reads TGCAGTGCTAGGTCCGGGACAGTTCATGAAAAACTGTTTTTT.

The CDR3 bases are TGTGCCAGCAGCGCCGACAGGCACTCTGGAAACACCATATATTTT. It yields the protein CASSADRHSGNTIYF. This chain links TRBV6-1 with TRBJ1-3, with a possible D match to TRBD1 (6 bases). The CDR3 totals 15 residues. CDR1 and CDR2 from the germline V gene are MNHNS and SASEGT. V dropped 6 bases and J dropped 0 bases, with 12 bases sitting between them.

This clonotype was picked up many times. The J gene is TRBJ1-5, the V gene TRBV7-2, with 7 bases fitting TRBD1. J was trimmed by 5 bases and V by 2 bases; bases with no gene match: 6. The germline CDR1 and CDR2 sequences are SGHTA and FQGNSA. The CDR3 covers 15 residues. In DNA form, the CDR3 reads TGTGCCAGCAGCTTATTCCGGCAGGGGGATCAGCCCCAGCATTTT. The encoded protein is CASSLFRQGDQPQHF.

This clonotype was detected only a few times. This chain connects TRBV24-1 to TRBJ2-5; no firm D call. V shed 4 bases and J shed 4 bases, with 9 bases lying between them. The CDR3 sequence is 13 residues long. The germline V gene encodes CDR1 KGHDR and CDR2 SFDVKD. The CDR3 sequence: CATSETVRETQYF. CDR3 DNA: TGTGCCACCAGTGAAACGGTTAGAGAGACCCAGTACTTC.